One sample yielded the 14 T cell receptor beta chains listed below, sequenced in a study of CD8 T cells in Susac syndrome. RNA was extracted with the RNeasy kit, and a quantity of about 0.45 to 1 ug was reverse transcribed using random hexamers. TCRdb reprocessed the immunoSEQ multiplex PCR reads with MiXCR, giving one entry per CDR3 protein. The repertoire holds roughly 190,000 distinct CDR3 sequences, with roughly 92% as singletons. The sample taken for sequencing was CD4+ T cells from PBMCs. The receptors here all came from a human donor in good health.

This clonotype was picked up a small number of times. Here the CDR3 reads CASSLAFQGQQYF. CDR3 sequence (DNA): TGTGCCAGCAGCTTGGCCTTCCAGGGGCAGCAGTACTTC. The gene calls are TRBV5-6 and TRBJ2-7; a weak D match, TRBD1 (6 bases). CDR1 SGHDT and CDR2 YYEEEE come from the germline V gene. V lost 0 bases to trimming and J lost 8 bases, with 12 bases between them. This CDR3 region has 13 residues.

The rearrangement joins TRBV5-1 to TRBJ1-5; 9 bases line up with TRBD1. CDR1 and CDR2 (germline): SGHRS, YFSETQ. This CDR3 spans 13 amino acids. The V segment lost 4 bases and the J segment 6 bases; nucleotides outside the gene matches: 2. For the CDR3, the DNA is TGCGCCAGCAGCCCGGACAGGGGTCAGCCCCAGCATTTT. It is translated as CASSPDRGQPQHF.

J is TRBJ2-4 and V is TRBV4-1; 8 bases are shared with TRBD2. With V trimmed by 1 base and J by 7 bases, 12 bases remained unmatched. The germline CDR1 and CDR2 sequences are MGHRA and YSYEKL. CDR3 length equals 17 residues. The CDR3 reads CASSQAPGGGTGNIQYF. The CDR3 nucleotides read TGCGCCAGCAGCCAAGCACCCGGCGGGGGGACGGGGAACATTCAGTACTTC.

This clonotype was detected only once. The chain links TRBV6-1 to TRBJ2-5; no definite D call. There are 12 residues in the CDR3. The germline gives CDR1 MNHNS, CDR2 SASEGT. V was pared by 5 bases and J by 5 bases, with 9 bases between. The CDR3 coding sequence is TGTGCCAGCAGTAGCTCGCGGGAGACCCAGTACTTC. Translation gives CASSSSRETQYF.

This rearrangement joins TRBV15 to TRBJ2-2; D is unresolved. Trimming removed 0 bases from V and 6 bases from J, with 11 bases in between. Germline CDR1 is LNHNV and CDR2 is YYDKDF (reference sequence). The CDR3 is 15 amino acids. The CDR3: CATSRDLLNPGELFF. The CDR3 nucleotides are TGTGCCACCAGCAGAGATCTTCTGAATCCCGGGGAGCTGTTTTTT.

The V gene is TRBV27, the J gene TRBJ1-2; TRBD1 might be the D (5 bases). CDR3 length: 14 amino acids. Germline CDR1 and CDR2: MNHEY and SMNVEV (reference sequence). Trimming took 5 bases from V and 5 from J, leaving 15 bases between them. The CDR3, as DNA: TGTGCCAGCAGTGTCGGGGGAGAGAGATATGGCTACACCTTC. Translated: CASSVGGERYGYTF.

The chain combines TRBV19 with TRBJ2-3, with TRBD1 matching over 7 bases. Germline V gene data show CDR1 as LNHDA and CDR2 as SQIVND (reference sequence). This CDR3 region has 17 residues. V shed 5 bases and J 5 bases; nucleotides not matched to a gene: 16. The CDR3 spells CASSVRRKEGAKDTQYF. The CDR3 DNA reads TGTGCCAGTAGTGTTCGACGTAAAGAGGGGGCTAAAGATACGCAGTATTTT.

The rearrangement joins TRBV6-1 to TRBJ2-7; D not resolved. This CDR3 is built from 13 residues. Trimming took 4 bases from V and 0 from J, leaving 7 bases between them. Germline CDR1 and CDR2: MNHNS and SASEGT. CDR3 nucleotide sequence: TGTGCCAGCAGTGGGAGCTACTCCTACGAGCAGTACTTC. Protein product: CASSGSYSYEQYF.

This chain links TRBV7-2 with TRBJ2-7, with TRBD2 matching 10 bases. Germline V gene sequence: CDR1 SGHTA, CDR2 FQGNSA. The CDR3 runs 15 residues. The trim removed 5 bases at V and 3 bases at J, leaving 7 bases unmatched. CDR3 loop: CASSTQRGGLYEQYV. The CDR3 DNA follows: TGTGCCAGCAGCACCCAGCGGGGGGGCCTCTACGAGCAGTACGTC.

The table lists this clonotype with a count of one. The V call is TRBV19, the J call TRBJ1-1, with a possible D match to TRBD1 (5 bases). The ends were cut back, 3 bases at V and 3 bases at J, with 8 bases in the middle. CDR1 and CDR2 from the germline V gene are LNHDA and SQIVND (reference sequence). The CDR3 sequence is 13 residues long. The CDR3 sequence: CASSIQGDTEAFF. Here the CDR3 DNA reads TGTGCCAGTAGTATTCAAGGGGACACTGAAGCTTTCTTT.

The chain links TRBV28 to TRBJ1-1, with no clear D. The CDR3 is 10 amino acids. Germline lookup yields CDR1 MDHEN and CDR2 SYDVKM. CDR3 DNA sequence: TGTATTCACGGGAGGGCGCGAGCTTTCTTT. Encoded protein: CIHGRARAFF.

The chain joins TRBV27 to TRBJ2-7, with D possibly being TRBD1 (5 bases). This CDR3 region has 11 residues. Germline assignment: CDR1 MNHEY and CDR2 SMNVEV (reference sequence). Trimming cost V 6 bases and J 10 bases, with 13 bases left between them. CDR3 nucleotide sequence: TGTGCCAGCAGCCGCTACAGGATACAGTACTTC. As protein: CASSRYRIQYF.

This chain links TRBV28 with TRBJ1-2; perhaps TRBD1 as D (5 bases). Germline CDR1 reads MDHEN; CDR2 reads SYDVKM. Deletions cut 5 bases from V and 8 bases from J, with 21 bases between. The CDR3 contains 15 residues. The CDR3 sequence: CASSPNGAGTRGYTF. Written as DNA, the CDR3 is TGTGCCAGCAGTCCAAATGGAGCAGGGACGAGGGGCTACACCTTC.

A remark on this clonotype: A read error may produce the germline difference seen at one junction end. CDR3 bases: TGTGCCAGTAGTACTACAGGGGTAACGCAGTACTTT. Translation: CASSTTGVTQYF. This chain connects TRBV19 to TRBJ2-3, with 7 bases lining up with TRBD1. Germline CDR1 LNHDA, CDR2 SQIVND (reference sequence). This CDR3 spans 12 amino acids.